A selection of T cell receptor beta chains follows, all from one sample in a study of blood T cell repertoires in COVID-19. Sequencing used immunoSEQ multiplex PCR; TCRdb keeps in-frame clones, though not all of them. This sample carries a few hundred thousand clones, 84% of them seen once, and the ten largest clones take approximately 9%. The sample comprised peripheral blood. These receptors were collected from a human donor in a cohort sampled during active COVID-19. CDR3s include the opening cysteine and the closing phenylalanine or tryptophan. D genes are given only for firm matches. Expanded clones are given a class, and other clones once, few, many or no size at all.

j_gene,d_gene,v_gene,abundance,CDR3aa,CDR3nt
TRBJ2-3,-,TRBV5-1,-,CASSWGEEDTQYF,TGCGCCAGCAGTTGGGGGGAGGAAGATACGCAGTATTTT
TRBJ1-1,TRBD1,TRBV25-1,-,CASSDRRGRGSTEAFF,TGTGCCAGCAGTGATCGCAGGGGGCGGGGAAGCACTGAAGCTTTCTTT
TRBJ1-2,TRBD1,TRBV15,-,CATSNPGQGRYGYTF,TGTGCCACCAGCAACCCGGGACAGGGACGCTATGGCTACACCTTC
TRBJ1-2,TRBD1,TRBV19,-,CASSSITGGNYGYTF,TGTGCCAGTAGCTCGATAACAGGGGGAAACTATGGCTACACCTTC
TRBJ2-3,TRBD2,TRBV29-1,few,CSVDSGSRLGTDTQYF,TGCAGCGTTGACAGCGGGAGCCGTCTGGGCACAGATACGCAGTATTTT
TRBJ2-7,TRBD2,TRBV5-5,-,CASSPGVIGLASYEQYF,TGTGCCAGCAGCCCAGGCGTAATAGGACTAGCCTCCTACGAGCAGTACTTC
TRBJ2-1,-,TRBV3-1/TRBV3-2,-,CASSQKGGNNEQFF,TGTGCCAGCAGCCAGAAGGGGGGGAACAATGAGCAGTTCTTC
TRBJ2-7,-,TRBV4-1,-,CASSQDGGGALYEQYF,TGCGCCAGCAGCCAAGATGGCGGGGGCGCCTTATACGAGCAGTACTTC
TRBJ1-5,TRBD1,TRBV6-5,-,CASSQTGGRQPQHF,TGTGCCAGCAGTCAGACAGGGGGGAGGCAGCCCCAGCATTTT
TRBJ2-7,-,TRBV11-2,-,CASSSPPGTDYEQYF,TGTGCCAGCAGCTCCCCTCCCGGGACTGACTACGAGCAGTACTTC
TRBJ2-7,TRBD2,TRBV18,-,CASSPLAGTSYEQYF,TGTGCCAGCTCACCCCTAGCGGGAACGTCCTACGAGCAGTACTTC
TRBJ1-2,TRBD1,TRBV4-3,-,CASGRQGANGYTF,TGCGCCAGCGGGAGACAGGGGGCGAACGGCTACACCTTC
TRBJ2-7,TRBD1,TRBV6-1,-,CASSESGQGKVRYEQYF,TGTGCCAGCAGTGAAAGCGGACAGGGCAAGGTTCGGTACGAGCAGTACTTC
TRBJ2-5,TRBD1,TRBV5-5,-,CASSIGQGVRETQYF,TGTGCCAGCAGCATCGGACAGGGAGTGAGGGAGACCCAGTACTTC
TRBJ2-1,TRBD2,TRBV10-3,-,CAISETLAVSSYNEQFF,TGTGCCATCAGTGAGACACTAGCGGTTAGCTCCTACAATGAGCAGTTCTTC
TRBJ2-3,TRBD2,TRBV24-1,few,CATSDASGPTTDTQYF,TGTGCCACCAGTGACGCTAGCGGCCCAACCACAGATACGCAGTATTTT
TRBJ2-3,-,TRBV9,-,CASSGIASPSQYTQYF,TGTGCCAGCAGCGGGATAGCGAGTCCCTCACAATATACGCAGTATTTT
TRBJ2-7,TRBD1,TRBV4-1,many,CASSHGQVFTYEQYF,TGCGCCAGCAGCCACGGACAGGTCTTCACCTACGAGCAGTACTTC
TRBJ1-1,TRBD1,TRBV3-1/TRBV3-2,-,CASSQGRGHGNTEAFF,TGTGCCAGCAGCCAAGGCAGGGGGCATGGAAACACTGAAGCTTTCTTT
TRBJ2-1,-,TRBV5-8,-,CASTPSRTPYNEQFF,TGTGCCAGCACCCCGTCCCGAACTCCCTACAATGAGCAGTTCTTC
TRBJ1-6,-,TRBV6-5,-,CASSYSGGVGSPLHF,TGTGCCAGCAGTTACTCAGGAGGGGTTGGCTCACCCCTCCACTTT
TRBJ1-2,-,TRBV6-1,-,CASSEKGDYGYTF,TGTGCCAGCAGTGAGAAGGGAGACTATGGCTACACCTTC
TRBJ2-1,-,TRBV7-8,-,CASSPSANNEQFF,TGTGCCAGCAGCCCTAGCGCCAACAATGAGCAGTTCTTC
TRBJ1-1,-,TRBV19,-,CASSIQGLGTEAFF,TGTGCCAGTAGTATTCAGGGGCTGGGGACTGAAGCTTTCTTT
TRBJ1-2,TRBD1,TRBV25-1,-,CASRGRGQESYGYTF,TGTGCCAGCAGGGGCAGGGGGCAGGAATCCTATGGCTACACCTTC
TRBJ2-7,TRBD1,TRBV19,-,CASMQTGGEQYF,TGTGCCAGTATGCAAACAGGGGGCGAGCAGTACTTC
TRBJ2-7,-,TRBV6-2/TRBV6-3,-,CASSYSGFRDSYEQYF,TGTGCCAGCAGTTACTCCGGGTTTCGGGACTCCTACGAGCAGTACTTC
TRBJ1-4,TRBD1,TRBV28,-,CASSVTGVERVDEKLFF,TGTGCCAGCAGCGTTACAGGGGTAGAGAGGGTGGATGAAAAACTGTTTTTT
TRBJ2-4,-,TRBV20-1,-,CSASYRDGNIQYF,TGCAGTGCTAGTTACAGGGATGGCAACATTCAGTACTTC
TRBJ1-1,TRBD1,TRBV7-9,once,CASSAGQLGTEAFF,TGTGCCAGCAGCGCGGGACAGTTGGGCACTGAAGCTTTCTTT
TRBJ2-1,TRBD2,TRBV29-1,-,CSVEFLSTGGSYNEQFF,TGCAGCGTTGAATTTTTATCAACGGGGGGCTCCTACAATGAGCAGTTCTTC
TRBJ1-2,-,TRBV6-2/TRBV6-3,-,CASSYGQYGYTF,TGTGCCAGCAGTTACGGGCAGTATGGCTACACCTTC
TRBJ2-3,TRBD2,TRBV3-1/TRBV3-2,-,CASSRTGTSGDTQYF,TGTGCCAGCAGTCGAACCGGGACTAGCGGAGATACGCAGTATTTT
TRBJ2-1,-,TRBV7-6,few,CASSSRTVSYNEQFF,TGTGCCAGCAGCTCTCGGACAGTCTCCTACAATGAGCAGTTCTTC
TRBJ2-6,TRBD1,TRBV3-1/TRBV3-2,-,CASSRLPGQGSSGANVLTF,TGTGCCAGCAGTCGATTACCGGGACAGGGGAGCTCTGGGGCCAACGTCCTGACTTTC
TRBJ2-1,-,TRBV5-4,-,CASSQRLQSSYNEQFF,TGTGCCAGCAGCCAACGGTTACAGAGCTCCTACAATGAGCAGTTCTTC
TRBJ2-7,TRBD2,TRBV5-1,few,CASSLGLAGVAEQYF,TGCGCCAGCAGCTTGGGACTAGCGGGAGTCGCCGAGCAGTACTTC
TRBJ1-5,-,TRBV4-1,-,CASSAGISQPQHF,TGCGCCAGCAGCGCAGGGATTTCCCAGCCCCAGCATTTT
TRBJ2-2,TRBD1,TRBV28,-,CASSLNPRRGQTGELFF,TGTGCCAGCAGTTTAAACCCCCGCAGGGGGCAAACCGGGGAGCTGTTTTTT
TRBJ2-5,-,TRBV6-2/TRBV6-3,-,CASSFQDKGTQYF,TGTGCCAGCAGTTTCCAGGACAAGGGGACCCAGTACTTC
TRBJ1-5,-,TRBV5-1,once,CASSLAGSQPQHF,TGCGCCAGCAGCTTGGCCGGTAGTCAGCCCCAGCATTTT
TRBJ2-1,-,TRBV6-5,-,CASSYLASERSEQFF,TGTGCCAGCAGTTACTTGGCTAGCGAGAGGTCTGAGCAGTTCTTC
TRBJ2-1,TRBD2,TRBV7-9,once,CASSPGLAGDNEQFF,TGTGCCAGCAGCCCAGGACTAGCGGGGGACAATGAGCAGTTCTTC
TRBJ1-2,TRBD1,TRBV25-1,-,CASSESGGGVYGYTF,TGTGCCAGCAGTGAATCAGGAGGGGGCGTCTATGGCTACACCTTC
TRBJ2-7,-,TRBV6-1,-,CASSPFSEQYF,TGTGCCAGCAGCCCTTTTAGTGAGCAGTACTTC
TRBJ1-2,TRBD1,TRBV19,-,CASRPGQGYYGYTF,TGTGCCAGTAGGCCGGGACAGGGTTACTATGGCTACACCTTC
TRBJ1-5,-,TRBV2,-,CASSETLTGIAWHF,TGTGCCAGCAGTGAAACCCTGACAGGAATTGCATGGCATTTT
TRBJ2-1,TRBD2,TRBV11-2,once,CASSDGLGGGAAEQFF,TGTGCCAGCAGCGACGGTCTGGGCGGGGGGGCAGCAGAGCAGTTCTTC
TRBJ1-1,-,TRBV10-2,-,CASSEGALNTEAFF,TGCGCCAGCAGTGAGGGAGCTTTGAACACTGAAGCTTTCTTT
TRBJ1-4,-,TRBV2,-,CASSEALLQGTEKLFF,TGTGCCAGCAGTGAAGCGCTTCTTCAGGGGACCGAAAAACTGTTTTTT
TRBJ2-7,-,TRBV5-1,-,CASSLGAGQYEQYF,TGCGCCAGCAGCTTGGGGGCAGGGCAGTACGAGCAGTACTTC
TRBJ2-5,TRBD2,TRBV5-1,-,CASSLVGTSGRSGWVGTQYF,TGCGCCAGCAGCTTGGTCGGGACTAGCGGCCGGAGTGGATGGGTTGGGACCCAGTACTTC
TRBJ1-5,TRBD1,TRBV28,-,CASSEGGRKPQHF,TGTGCCAGCAGTGAAGGGGGCCGAAAGCCCCAGCATTTT
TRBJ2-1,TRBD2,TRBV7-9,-,CASSLGGTSEQFF,TGTGCCAGCAGCTTAGGGGGGACTAGTGAGCAGTTCTTC
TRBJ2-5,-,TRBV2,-,CASKGNGETQYF,TGTGCCAGCAAGGGGAACGGGGAGACCCAGTACTTC
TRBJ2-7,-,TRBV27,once,CASSKGSQYGVNNEQYF,TGTGCCAGCAGCAAAGGGTCTCAGTACGGGGTCAACAACGAGCAGTACTTC
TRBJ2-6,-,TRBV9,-,CASSVGRGQPLTGANVLTF,TGTGCCAGCAGCGTAGGGAGGGGGCAACCCCTGACTGGGGCCAACGTCCTGACTTTC
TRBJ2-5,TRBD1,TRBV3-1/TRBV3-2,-,CASSHPIPRQGGETQYF,TGTGCCAGCAGCCATCCGATCCCCCGACAGGGGGGGGAGACCCAGTACTTC